This TCR beta chain was retrieved from a study of Ad26.COV2.S vaccination and SARS-CoV-2 variants. General study findings and limits: For non-spike TCRs, breadth in vaccine recipients resembled that in placebo recipients. CD8+ and CD4+ T cells specific for spike reportedly responded with substantial breadth after vaccination. The TCR breadth and depth analyses may have understated or missed part of the total T cell responses. It was vaccine recipients, not placebo recipients, who had the higher spike-specific TCR breadth.

With regard to this clone: Antigen: not known.

Measured with immunoSEQ multiplex PCR; TCRdb has only the in-frame clones, and not every one. Here the sample spans 150,000 to 200,000 clones, about 83% being singletons. Between the trimmed V and J ends, which lost 2 bases and 1 base, there was a span of 12 bases. This CDR3 is built from 15 residues. Germline V lookup: CDR1 SGDLS, CDR2 YYNGEE. The sequences come from peripheral blood, collected after recovery from COVID-19. The V and J genes are TRBV9 and TRBJ2-5; no reliable D call. The clonotype originates from a human donor who had recovered from COVID-19. The DNA for the CDR3 is TGTGCCAGCAGCGTGGACGGATCCCTCCAAGAGACCCAGTACTTC. Translating gives CASSVDGSLQETQYF.